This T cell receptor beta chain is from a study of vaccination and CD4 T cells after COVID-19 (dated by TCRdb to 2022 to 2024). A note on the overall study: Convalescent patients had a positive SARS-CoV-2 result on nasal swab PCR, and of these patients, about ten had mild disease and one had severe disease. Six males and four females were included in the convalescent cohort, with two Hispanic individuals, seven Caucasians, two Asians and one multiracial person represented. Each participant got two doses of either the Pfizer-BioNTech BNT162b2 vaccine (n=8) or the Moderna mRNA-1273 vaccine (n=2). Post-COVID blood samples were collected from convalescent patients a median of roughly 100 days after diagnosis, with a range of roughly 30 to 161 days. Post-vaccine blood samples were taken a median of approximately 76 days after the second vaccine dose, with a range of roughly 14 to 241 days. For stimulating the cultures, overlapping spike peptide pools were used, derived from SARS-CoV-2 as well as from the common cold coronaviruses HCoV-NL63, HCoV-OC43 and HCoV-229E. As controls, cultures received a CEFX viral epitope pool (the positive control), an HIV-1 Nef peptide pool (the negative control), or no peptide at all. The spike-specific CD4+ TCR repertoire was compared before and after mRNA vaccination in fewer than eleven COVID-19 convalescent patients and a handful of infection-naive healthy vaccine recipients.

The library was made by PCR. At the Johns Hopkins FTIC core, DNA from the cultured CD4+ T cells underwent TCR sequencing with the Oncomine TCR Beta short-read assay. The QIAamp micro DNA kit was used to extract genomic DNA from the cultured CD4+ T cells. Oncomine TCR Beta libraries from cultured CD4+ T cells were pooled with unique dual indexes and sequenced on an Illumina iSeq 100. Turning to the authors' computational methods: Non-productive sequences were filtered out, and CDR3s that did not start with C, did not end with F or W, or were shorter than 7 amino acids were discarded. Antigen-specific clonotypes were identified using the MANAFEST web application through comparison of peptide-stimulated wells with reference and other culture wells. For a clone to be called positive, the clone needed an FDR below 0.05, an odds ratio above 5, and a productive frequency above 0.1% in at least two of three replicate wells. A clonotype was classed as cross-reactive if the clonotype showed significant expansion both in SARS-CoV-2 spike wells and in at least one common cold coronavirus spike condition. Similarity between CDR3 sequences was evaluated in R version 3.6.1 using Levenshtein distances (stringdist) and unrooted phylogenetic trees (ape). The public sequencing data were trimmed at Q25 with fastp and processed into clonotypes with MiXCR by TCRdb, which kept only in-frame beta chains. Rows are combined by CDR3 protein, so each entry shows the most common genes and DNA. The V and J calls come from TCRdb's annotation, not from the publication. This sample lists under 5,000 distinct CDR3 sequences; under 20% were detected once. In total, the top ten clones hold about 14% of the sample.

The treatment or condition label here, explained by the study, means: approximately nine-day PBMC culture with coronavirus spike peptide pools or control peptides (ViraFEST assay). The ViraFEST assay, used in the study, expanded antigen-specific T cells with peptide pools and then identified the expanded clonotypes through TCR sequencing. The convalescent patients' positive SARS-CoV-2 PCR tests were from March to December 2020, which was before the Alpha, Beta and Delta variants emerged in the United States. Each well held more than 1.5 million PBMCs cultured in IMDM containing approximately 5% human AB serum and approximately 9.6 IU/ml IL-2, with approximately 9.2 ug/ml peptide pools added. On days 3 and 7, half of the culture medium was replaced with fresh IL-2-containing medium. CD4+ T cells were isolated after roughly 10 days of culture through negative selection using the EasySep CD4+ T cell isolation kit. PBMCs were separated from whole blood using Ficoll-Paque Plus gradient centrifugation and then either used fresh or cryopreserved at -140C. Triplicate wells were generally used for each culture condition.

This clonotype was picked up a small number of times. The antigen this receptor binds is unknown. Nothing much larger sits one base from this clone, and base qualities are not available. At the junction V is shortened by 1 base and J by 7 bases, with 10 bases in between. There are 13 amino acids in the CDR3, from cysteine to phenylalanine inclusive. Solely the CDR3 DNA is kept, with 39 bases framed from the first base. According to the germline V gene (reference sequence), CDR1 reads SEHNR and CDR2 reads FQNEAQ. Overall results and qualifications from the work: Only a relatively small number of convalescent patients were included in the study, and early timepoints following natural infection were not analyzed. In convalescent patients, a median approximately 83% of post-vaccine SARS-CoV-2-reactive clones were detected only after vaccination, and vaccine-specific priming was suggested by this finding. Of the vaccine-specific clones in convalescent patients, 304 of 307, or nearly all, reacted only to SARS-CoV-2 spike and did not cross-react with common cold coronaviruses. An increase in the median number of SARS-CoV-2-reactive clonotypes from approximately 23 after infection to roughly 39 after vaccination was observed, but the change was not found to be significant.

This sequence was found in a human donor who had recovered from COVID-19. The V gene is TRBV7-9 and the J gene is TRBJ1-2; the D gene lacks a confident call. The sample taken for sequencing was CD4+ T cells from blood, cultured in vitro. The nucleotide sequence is TGTGCCAGCAGCTTAGACCCGGGAGGTGGCTACACCTTC. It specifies CASSLDPGGGYTF.